These 25 T cell receptor beta chains came from one sample sequenced in a study of blood T cell repertoires in COVID-19. Only in-frame clones appear in the TCRdb table, and some are missing; sequencing was by immunoSEQ multiplex PCR. The sample lists a few hundred thousand clones; 80% to 90% were seen once. The material sequenced was PBMCs or T cells enriched from blood (not recorded which). All receptors come from a woman between 18 and 30 years old who had recovered from COVID-19.

The gene calls are TRBV30 and TRBJ1-4; 10 bases match TRBD1. Looked up from germline, CDR1 is GTSNPN and CDR2 is SVGIG (reference sequence). V was pared by 1 base and J by 5 bases, with 19 bases of the junction left unmatched. The CDR3 runs to 20 residues. CDR3 loop: CAWSETLLGTGVPFNEKLFF. The CDR3, as DNA: TGTGCCTGGAGTGAGACCCTTTTGGGGACAGGGGTTCCCTTCAATGAAAAACTGTTTTTT.

This rearrangement joins TRBV4-1 to TRBJ2-1; TRBD2 matches 7 bases. The CDR3 length is 18 residues. The ends lost 0 bases at V and 0 bases at J; junction bases unmatched: 8. Germline loops: CDR1 MGHRA, CDR2 YSYEKL. CDR3 sequence reads: CASSQDDRLAVSYNEQFF. As DNA, the CDR3 is TGCGCCAGCAGCCAAGATGATCGTCTAGCGGTCTCCTACAATGAGCAGTTCTTC.

This clone was counted only a few times. The V gene is TRBV3-1 (or the pseudogene TRBV3-2), the J gene TRBJ2-2, with D perhaps matching TRBD1 (5 bases). Germline V gene data show CDR1 as LGHDT and CDR2 as YNNKEL (reference sequence). The CDR3 covers 12 residues. V lost 2 bases and J lost 9, with 7 bases in between. The CDR3 DNA sequence: TGTGCCAGCAGCCAACAGGGAAGGGAGCTGTTTTTT. Translated: CASSQQGRELFF.

This clone was seen only once. This chain connects TRBV19 to TRBJ2-1; TRBD1 matches at 8 bases. Germline loops: CDR1 LNHDA, CDR2 SQIVND (reference sequence). CDR3 size: 15 residues. The J segment lost 6 bases and the V segment lost 3 bases, leaving 7 bases of the junction unmatched. CDR3 nucleotide sequence: TGTGCCAGTAGTATTGGGACAGGTTACGGCAATGAGCAGTTCTTC. This sequence encodes CASSIGTGYGNEQFF.

The rearrangement links TRBV29-1 to TRBJ2-4; the match to TRBD1 covers 7 bases. Germline V CDR1 and CDR2: SQVTM, ANQGSEA. After removal of 6 bases from V and 0 bases from J, the junction contained 2 bases not matched to a gene. The CDR3 length is 13 residues. CDR3 residues: CSVRQGAKNIQYF. The CDR3 DNA reads as TGCAGCGTCAGACAGGGAGCCAAAAACATTCAGTACTTC. Variable domain in full (rest from reference TRBV29-1 and TRBJ2-4): SAVISQKPSRDICQRGTSLTIQCQVDSQVTMMFWYRQQPGQSLTLIATANQGSEATYESGFVIDKFPISRPNLTFSTLTVSNMSPEDSSIYLCSVRQGAKNIQYFGAGTRLSVL.

V and J are TRBV12-2 and TRBJ1-2; no DNA check was done on the table's D call, TRBD1. TRBV12-2 is a pseudogene segment. This CDR3 has 17 residues. CDR3 protein: CASRPSGTGLVFYGYTF. The CDR3 nucleotides read TGTGCAAGTCGCCCCTCCGGGACAGGGCTCGTATTCTATGGCTACACCTTC.

The genes are TRBV7-8 and TRBJ2-7; D is unresolved. Germline V gene sequence: CDR1 SGHVS, CDR2 FQNEAQ. The CDR3 contains 11 residues. Trimming took off 5 bases at V and 4 bases at J, with 6 bases between the two ends. CDR3 nucleotides: TGTGCCAGCAGCACTTATTACGAGCAGTACTTC. This translates into CASSTYYEQYF. Full variable domain (outside the CDR3, taken from reference TRBV7-8 and TRBJ2-7): GAGVSQSPRYKVAKRGQDVALRCDPISGHVSLFWYQQALGQGPEFLTYFQNEAQLDKSGLPSDRFFAERPEGSVSTLKIQRTQQEDSAVYLCASSTYYEQYFGPGTRLTVT.

The chain has TRBV18 and TRBJ2-2, with D possibly being TRBD2 (5 bases). The V end was cut by 0 bases, the J end by 6 bases, with 5 bases between. The CDR3 length is 13 residues. Germline-derived CDR1 and CDR2 are KGHSH and LQKENI. This chain's CDR3 is CASSPPGAGELFF. The CDR3, as DNA: TGTGCCAGCTCACCACCGGGAGCCGGGGAGCTGTTTTTT.

The chain employs TRBV7-9 and TRBJ1-3; 7 bases align to TRBD1. The CDR3 is 17 amino acids. The J segment lost 0 bases and the V segment lost 6 bases, leaving 11 bases of the junction unmatched. The germline V gene has CDR1 SEHNR and CDR2 FQNEAQ (reference sequence). The CDR3 reads CASRVGDRQFSGNTIYF. CDR3 coding DNA: TGTGCCAGCAGGGTTGGGGACAGACAATTCTCTGGAAACACCATATATTTT.

The chain is built from TRBV24-1 and TRBJ2-1; 14 bases line up with TRBD2. Germline loops: CDR1 KGHDR, CDR2 SFDVKD. This CDR3 comprises 16 residues. V dropped 2 bases and J dropped 6; count of bases not matched to a gene: 2. CDR3 DNA sequence: TGTGCCACCAGTGATTCCGGGACTAGCGGGAGCAATGAGCAGTTCTTC. Residues: CATSDSGTSGSNEQFF.

A single count supports this clone. The CDR3 DNA follows: TGTGCAAGTCGCTTAACCCCTATGCCAATGAGGTTAAGGTACGAGCAGTACTTC. Translation: CASRLTPMPMRLRYEQYF. This chain joins TRBV12-2 and TRBJ2-7; the listed D gene, TRBD2, was not tested against the DNA. TRBV12-2 is a pseudogene locus. The CDR3 has 18 amino acids.

Only one count was recorded for this clone. CDR3 coding DNA: TGCGCCAGCAGCCAAGCAGCAGGGGCCTCCTACGAGCAGTACTTC. Translating it yields CASSQAAGASYEQYF. The rearrangement links TRBV4-1 to TRBJ2-7; D might be TRBD1 (6 bases). Trimming pared 1 base from V and 0 bases from J, leaving 10 bases between. The CDR3 length is 15 residues. Germline V gene sequence: CDR1 MGHRA, CDR2 YSYEKL.

The sample holds one count of this clone. This chain connects TRBV5-1 to TRBJ1-6; a weak D match, TRBD1 (5 bases). Germline CDR1 reads SGHRS; CDR2 reads YFSETQ. V was clipped by 7 bases and J by 9 bases, with 17 bases between them. CDR3 length: 14 amino acids. The CDR3 coding sequence is TGCGCCAGCTCGGGTGGGGGGGAGCGTTCACCCCTCCACTTT. This codes for CASSGGGERSPLHF.

V is TRBV25-1 and J is TRBJ1-3; D gene ambiguous. Germline V lookup: CDR1 MGHDK, CDR2 SYGVNS. Trimming pared 5 bases from V and 0 bases from J, leaving 8 bases between. The CDR3 runs 14 residues. The CDR3 DNA is TGTGCCAGCAGTTTCGGGTCCTCTGGAAACACCATATATTTT. Amino acid sequence: CASSFGSSGNTIYF.

The rearrangement joins TRBV7-9 to TRBJ1-2; 9 bases are a match to TRBD1. Germline CDR1 SEHNR, CDR2 FQNEAQ (reference sequence). Unmatched junction bases numbered 9, after V lost 5 bases and J lost 2 bases. This CDR3 comprises 16 residues. CDR3 in amino acids: CASSIIGQGKNYGYTF. Here the CDR3 DNA reads TGTGCCAGCAGCATAATAGGACAGGGGAAGAACTATGGCTACACCTTC.

The chain joins TRBV5-5 to TRBJ1-1; D is undetermined. This CDR3 is 15 amino acids long. Germline CDR1 SGHKS, CDR2 YYEKEE (reference sequence). Trimming left V 3 bases short and J 4 bases short, with 16 bases between. The CDR3 region has the DNA TGTGCCAGCAGCTCTAATCGGGGATGGGGCACTGAAGCTTTCTTT. It yields the protein CASSSNRGWGTEAFF. The full variable domain, in which reference TRBV5-5 and TRBJ1-1 provide the parts outside the CDR3, is DAGVTQSPTHLIKTRGQQVTLRCSPISGHKSVSWYQQVLGQGPQFIFQYYEKEERGRGNFPDRFSARQFPNYSSELNVNALLLGDSALYLCASSSNRGWGTEAFFGQGTRLTVV.

This clone has only one observation. The chain carries TRBV30 and TRBJ2-3, with unresolved D. Germline CDR1 is GTSNPN and CDR2 is SVGIG (reference sequence). CDR3 length: 13 amino acids. Between the trimmed V and J ends, which lost 0 bases and 0 bases, there was a span of 4 bases. CDR3 loop: CAWSVRSTDTQYF. In DNA, the CDR3 is TGTGCCTGGAGTGTACGGAGCACAGATACGCAGTATTTT.

Regarding this clone: In the same sample, other DNA sequences code for this CDR3. This chain links TRBV5-1 with TRBJ2-2, with D perhaps TRBD1 (5 bases). The length of the CDR3 is 13 residues. Trimming stripped 3 bases from V and 5 bases from J, with 8 bases between. CDR1 SGHRS and CDR2 YFSETQ come from the germline V gene. The CDR3 spells CASSSQGTGELFF. CDR3 coding DNA: TGCGCCAGCAGCTCTCAGGGAACCGGGGAGCTGTTTTTT.

The CDR3 loop reads CASSRQGFYGYTF. CDR3 nucleotides: TGTGCCAGCAGCCGACAGGGGTTCTATGGCTACACCTTC. The chain couples TRBV12-3 or TRBV12-4 to TRBJ1-2, with 8 positions matching TRBD1. The length of the CDR3 is 13 residues. V shed 6 bases, J shed 4 bases, and the junction held 4 bases outside the gene matches.

The rearrangement uses TRBV27 and TRBJ2-1, with 14 bases that match TRBD2. In germline, CDR1 is MNHEY, CDR2 SMNVEV (reference sequence). The V segment lost 3 bases and the J segment 12 bases; nucleotides outside the gene matches: 7. This CDR3 spans 15 amino acids. The CDR3 DNA reads as TGTGCCAGCAGTTTTGGGACTAGCGGGAGAACGAGGCAGTTCTTC. Protein: CASSFGTSGRTRQFF.

The gene calls are TRBV10-3 and TRBJ2-7, with 7 bases aligning to TRBD1. Germline V lookup: CDR1 ENHRY, CDR2 SYGVKD. This CDR3 comprises 16 residues. Trimming removed 3 bases from V and 2 bases from J; junction bases left unmatched: 10. Here the CDR3 reads CAISDAGTALPYEQYF. The CDR3 nucleotides read TGTGCCATCAGTGACGCCGGGACAGCCTTGCCCTACGAGCAGTACTTC.

J is TRBJ1-3 and V is TRBV9, with 7 nucleotides matching TRBD1. Germline V gives CDR1 SGDLS, CDR2 YYNGEE. V shed 0 bases and J 1 base; nucleotides not matched to a gene: 4. The CDR3 spans 16 residues. The CDR3 reads CASSVAGQRSGNTIYF. Here the CDR3 DNA reads TGTGCCAGCAGCGTAGCGGGACAGCGTTCTGGAAACACCATATATTTT.

This clone was seen just once. The CDR3 region has the DNA TGTGCCAGCAGTTACCCCGGGACTAGTGGGGAGCAGTACTTC. Translating gives CASSYPGTSGEQYF. The chain links TRBV6-2 or TRBV6-3 to TRBJ2-7, with 8 bases matching TRBD2. With V trimmed by 2 bases and J by 7 bases, 7 bases remained unmatched. The CDR3 sequence is 14 residues long. Germline V gene sequence: CDR1 MNHEY, CDR2 SVGEGT.

V usage is TRBV5-1 and J usage is TRBJ2-6; D is possibly TRBD1 (6 bases). The CDR3 runs to 16 residues. Per germline, CDR1 SGHRS and CDR2 YFSETQ. Trimming cost V 0 bases and J 2 bases, with 9 bases left between them. CDR3 protein: CASSLDRVTGANVLTF. The CDR3 DNA follows: TGCGCCAGCAGCTTGGACAGGGTTACTGGGGCCAACGTCCTGACTTTC.

The J gene is TRBJ1-1, the V gene TRBV6-2 or TRBV6-3, with unresolved D. CDR1 and CDR2 (germline): MNHEY, SVGEGT. CDR3 length: 15 amino acids. Trimming left V 4 bases short and J 0 bases short, with 12 bases between. As DNA, the CDR3 is TGTGCCAGCAGTTTCGGTCCCGGGATGAACACTGAAGCTTTCTTT. Residues: CASSFGPGMNTEAFF.